A single sample gave rise to the 26 T cell receptor beta chains below, sequenced in a study of T cells in Graves' hyperthyroidism and ophthalmopathy. Amplification of TCR beta CDR3 regions was performed using RNA transcripts as template. The TCR CDR3 was amplified in a first-round RT-PCR using the HTBI primer set. TCRdb independently ran MiXCR on the multiplex PCR reads; one entry per CDR3 protein. The table includes about 270,000 distinct CDR3 sequences, 20% to 30% detected once. The specimen sequenced was blood. These receptors were obtained from a man aged 40-55 years with Graves' hyperthyroidism that later progressed to Graves' ophthalmopathy.

This clonotype was seen repeatedly, ten times or more. The chain uses TRBV2 and TRBJ1-2, with 7 bases aligning to TRBD1. Germline lookup yields CDR1 SNHLY and CDR2 FYNNEI. This CDR3 has 13 amino acids. J gave up 3 bases and V 4 bases, and 2 bases lay outside the gene matches. CDR3 amino acids: CASSGDSDYGYTF. The CDR3 nucleotides are TGTGCCAGCAGTGGGGACAGCGACTATGGCTACACCTTC.

Many counts were recorded for this clonotype. This may stem from a read error, because a much larger clone lies one nucleotide away. Without the conserved terminal phenylalanine or tryptophan, this CDR3 likely stems from a read error. The rearrangement uses TRBV24-1 and TRBJ2-7; the match to TRBD1 covers 11 bases. The CDR3 sequence is 13 residues long. The junction had 1 base not matched to a gene; V was cut back by 7 bases and J by 3 bases. Germline lookup yields CDR1 KGHDR and CDR2 SFDVKD. Here the CDR3 DNA reads TGTGCCACCAGGGGACAGGGGGTCTACGAGCAGTACCTC. Translating gives CATRGQGVYEQYL.

V and J are TRBV5-6 and TRBJ1-1; D gene uncertain. Trimming took 6 bases from V and 1 from J, leaving 10 bases between them. The CDR3 loop spans 13 amino acids. The germline gives CDR1 SGHDT, CDR2 YYEEEE. The CDR3 DNA reads as TGTGCCAGCATAGGAGTTTCGAACACTGAAGCTTTCTTT. It codes for CASIGVSNTEAFF.

This clonotype showed up many times. V and J are TRBV20-1 and TRBJ2-2, with unresolved D. The CDR3 runs to 12 residues. V gave up 0 bases and J gave up 8 bases, with 7 bases separating them. The germline CDR1 and CDR2 sequences are DFQATT and SNEGSKA (reference sequence). The CDR3 coding sequence is TGCAGTGCTAGAGATAGGCTAGGGGAGCTGTTTTTT. It specifies CSARDRLGELFF.

The rearrangement uses TRBV20-1 and TRBJ2-7; 9 bases are shared with TRBD2. The CDR3 spans 14 residues. The germline V gene has CDR1 DFQATT and CDR2 SNEGSKA (reference sequence). Trimming at V came to 3 bases and at J to 0 bases, leaving 3 bases not matched to a gene. The chain's CDR3 is CSARFSGSSYEQYF. The DNA of the CDR3 is TGCAGTGCTAGGTTTAGCGGGAGCTCCTACGAGCAGTACTTC.

This clonotype has at least ten counts. The V gene is TRBV7-3, the J gene TRBJ2-5; D is possibly TRBD2 (5 bases). Trimming took off 0 bases at V and 3 bases at J, with 8 bases between the two ends. CDR3 length equals 14 residues. Germline V gene lookup returns CDR1 SGHTA and CDR2 FQGTGA. CDR3 loop: CASSLTASKETQYF. The CDR3 DNA follows: TGTGCCAGCAGCTTAACGGCTAGCAAAGAGACCCAGTACTTC.

The rearrangement joins TRBV3-1 to TRBJ2-7, with TRBD2 matching over 11 bases. The germline V gene has CDR1 LGHDT and CDR2 YNNKEL (reference sequence). J lost 9 bases, V lost 1 base, and 5 bases had no gene match. The CDR3 has 14 residues. The CDR3 sequence: CASSQVGTSGRQYF. CDR3 nucleotides: TGTGCCAGCAGCCAAGTGGGGACTAGCGGACGGCAGTACTTC.

This clonotype was counted at least ten times. This sequence may be a read error, since a much larger clone differs from it by one base. Here the CDR3 omits its conserved ending phenylalanine or tryptophan, so a read error is the likely source. The chain links TRBV6-5 to TRBJ1-5, with D perhaps TRBD1 (6 bases). The CDR3 sequence is 14 residues long. Trimming stripped 7 bases from V and 4 bases from J, with 14 bases between. The germline V gene has CDR1 MNHEY and CDR2 SVGAGI. CDR3 DNA: TGTGCCAGCAATAACTACCAGGGGAATCAGCCCCAGCATCTT. It is translated as CASNNYQGNQPQHL.

This clonotype was detected many times. The chain links TRBV5-1 to TRBJ2-2; possibly TRBD1 for D (6 bases). V dropped 3 bases and J dropped 4 bases, with 13 bases sitting between them. Germline V gene data show CDR1 as SGHRS and CDR2 as YFSETQ. The CDR3 has 15 amino acids. The CDR3 here is CASSSETGPTGELFF. CDR3 bases: TGCGCCAGCAGCTCCGAGACAGGTCCCACCGGGGAGCTGTTTTTT.

This clonotype was seen at least ten times. The rearrangement links TRBV20-1 to TRBJ2-2; tentatively, D is TRBD2 (6 bases). Germline-derived CDR1 and CDR2 are DFQATT and SNEGSKA (reference sequence). V dropped 1 base and J dropped 2 bases, with 14 bases sitting between them. The CDR3 length is 16 residues. The CDR3 protein is CSARGTMHPNTGELFF. The CDR3 DNA is TGCAGTGCTAGAGGGACTATGCACCCAAACACCGGGGAGCTGTTTTTT.

CDR3 region: CASTFTGNEQYF. CDR3 coding DNA: TGTGCCAGCACCTTCACAGGGAACGAGCAGTACTTC. The J gene is TRBJ2-7, the V gene TRBV12-3 or TRBV12-4; TRBD1 might be the D (6 bases). Deletions cut 7 bases from V and 5 bases from J, with 12 bases between. The CDR3 has 12 residues.

This clonotype was observed at least ten times. The chain carries TRBV5-1 and TRBJ2-7; D unclear. Trimming removed 0 bases from V and 2 bases from J, with 9 bases in between. Germline V CDR1 and CDR2: SGHRS, YFSETQ. The CDR3 length is 14 residues. CDR3 residues: CASSLETPAYEQYF. The DNA for the CDR3 is TGCGCCAGCAGCTTGGAGACACCAGCCTACGAGCAGTACTTC. Using reference TRBV5-1 and TRBJ2-7 for the parts outside the CDR3, the full variable domain is KAGVTQTPRYLIKTRGQQVTLSCSPISGHRSVSWYQQTPGQGLQFLFEYFSETQRNKGNFPGRFSGRQFSNSRSEMNVSTLELGDSALYLCASSLETPAYEQYFGPGTRLTVT.

This clonotype was recorded a few times. The J gene is TRBJ2-5, the V gene TRBV2; 10 bases are a match to TRBD2. The CDR3 covers 19 residues. The V segment lost 6 bases and the J segment 5 bases; nucleotides outside the gene matches: 21. From germline, CDR1 is SNHLY and CDR2 FYNNEI. CDR3 protein: CASSWGGFYLAGVEETQYF. In DNA form, the CDR3 reads TGTGCCAGCAGCTGGGGGGGGTTTTACCTAGCGGGAGTTGAGGAGACCCAGTACTTC. Based on the CDR3 plus reference TRBV2 and TRBJ2-5, the full variable domain is EPEVTQTPSHQVTQMGQEVILRCVPISNHLYFYWYRQILGQKVEFLVSFYNNEISEKSEIFDDQFSVERPDGSNFTLKIRSTKLEDSAMYFCASSWGGFYLAGVEETQYFGPGTRLLVL.

This clonotype was observed at least ten times. The CDR3 is CASTRNAGSGRGLEQYF. CDR3 DNA: TGTGCCAGTACGAGGAATGCGGGTAGCGGGAGGGGGTTGGAGCAGTACTTC. The chain uses TRBV6-5 and TRBJ2-7; 11 bases match TRBD2. The V gene end was trimmed by 9 bases and the J gene end by 7 bases; junction bases not matched to a gene: 20. CDR1 is MNHEY, CDR2 SVGAGI, per germline. CDR3 length equals 17 residues.

This clonotype was found many times. This chain links TRBV5-1 with TRBJ1-1; D is possibly TRBD1 (6 bases). This CDR3 region has 13 residues. Trimming removed 4 bases at V and 6 bases at J, with 13 bases between. Germline V CDR1 and CDR2: SGHRS, YFSETQ. CDR3 bases: TGCGCCAGCAGCCCCACAGGGCTCTCTGAAGCTTTCTTT. Its protein product is CASSPTGLSEAFF.

The chain recombines TRBV6-1 with TRBJ2-7; 9 bases are a match to TRBD1. V dropped 6 bases and J dropped 4; count of bases not matched to a gene: 10. Germline V gene data show CDR1 as MNHNS and CDR2 as SASEGT. The CDR3 is 15 residues long. The CDR3 spells CASRTPGTGNYEQYF. The CDR3 nucleotides read TGTGCCAGCAGAACCCCCGGGACAGGGAATTACGAGCAGTACTTC.

This clonotype was counted at least ten times. The gene calls are TRBV5-1 and TRBJ1-2; 7 bases are shared with TRBD1. The trim removed 2 bases at V and 6 bases at J, leaving 7 bases unmatched. CDR1 is SGHRS, CDR2 YFSETQ, per germline. The CDR3 spans 14 residues. CDR3 amino acids: CASSLRGQYDGYTF. As DNA, the CDR3 is TGCGCCAGCAGCTTAAGGGGGCAGTATGATGGCTACACCTTC.

The rearrangement uses TRBV6-5 and TRBJ1-3, with 7 bases lining up with TRBD1. In germline, CDR1 is MNHEY, CDR2 SVGAGI. CDR3 length equals 15 residues. Unmatched junction bases numbered 3, after V lost 0 bases and J lost 4 bases. In nucleotides, the CDR3 is TGTGCCAGCAGTTACTCTGGACAGGTCGGAAACACCATATATTTT. Residues: CASSYSGQVGNTIYF.

The table lists this clonotype with many counts. The chain employs TRBV5-1 and TRBJ2-7, with D possibly being TRBD1 (6 bases). The CDR3 has 12 residues. Germline V gene lookup returns CDR1 SGHRS and CDR2 YFSETQ. The V gene lost 4 bases and the J gene lost 3 bases, with 8 bases spanning the gap. The DNA of the CDR3 is TGCGCCAGCAGCGTGGACAGCTACGAGCAGTACTTC. Translation: CASSVDSYEQYF.

This clonotype has a count of ten or more. The genes are TRBV29-1 and TRBJ2-5; 12 bases fit TRBD1. Germline V gene lookup returns CDR1 SQVTM and CDR2 ANQGSEA. The CDR3 runs to 14 residues. J gave up 4 bases and V 6 bases, and 6 bases lay outside the gene matches. CDR3 sequence: CSVGGTGGLETQYF. DNA for the CDR3: TGCAGCGTCGGCGGGACAGGGGGCTTAGAGACCCAGTACTTC.

This clonotype has at least ten counts. V gene TRBV29-1 combines with J gene TRBJ2-5; 8 bases are a match to TRBD2. Germline V CDR1 and CDR2: SQVTM, ANQGSEA. The CDR3 is made up of 14 amino acids. V lost 4 bases, J lost 5 bases, and 9 bases stayed unmatched. Here the CDR3 DNA reads TGCAGCGTTGTCCCACCCGGGGGGGGGGAGACCCAGTACTTC. The encoded protein is CSVVPPGGGETQYF.

This clonotype was detected ten times or more. The chain combines TRBV6-5 with TRBJ1-5; no definite D call. Trimming left V 2 bases short and J 0 bases short, with 11 bases between. This CDR3 region has 16 residues. Germline CDR1 MNHEY, CDR2 SVGAGI. CDR3 loop: CASSYEAGDSNQPQHF. The DNA of the CDR3 is TGTGCCAGCAGTTACGAGGCAGGAGATAGCAATCAGCCCCAGCATTTT.

The CDR3: CASSWDSLNEQFF. CDR3 DNA sequence: TGTGCCAGCAGTTGGGACAGCCTGAATGAGCAGTTCTTC. V usage is TRBV7-8 and J usage is TRBJ2-1, with 7 bases matching TRBD1. V was clipped by 6 bases and J by 7 bases; unmatched bases: 6. This CDR3 contains 13 residues. The germline CDR1 and CDR2 sequences are SGHVS and FQNEAQ.

This clonotype was recorded many times. This chain uses TRBV19 with TRBJ1-1, with 7 bases fitting TRBD1. Looked up from germline, CDR1 is LNHDA and CDR2 is SQIVND (reference sequence). The V gene end was trimmed by 5 bases and the J gene end by 3 bases; junction bases not matched to a gene: 6. CDR3 length equals 14 residues. CDR3: CASSQAGTDTEAFF. As DNA, the CDR3 is TGTGCCAGTAGTCAGGCCGGGACAGACACTGAAGCTTTCTTT.

This clonotype was seen at least ten times. This could be a read error, since a much larger clone is one nucleotide away. The missing conserved phenylalanine or tryptophan at the end of this CDR3 makes a read error likely. The chain carries TRBV12-3 or TRBV12-4 and TRBJ1-1; 7 positions agree with TRBD1. The CDR3 consists of 15 residues. Trimming cost V 7 bases and J 1 base; bases outside gene matches: 9. The CDR3 region is CASTMTGPKNTEAFL. The CDR3 DNA is TGTGCCAGCACCATGACAGGGCCCAAGAACACTGAAGCTTTCTTA.

This clonotype was counted ten times or more. The chain is built from TRBV11-2 and TRBJ2-4; the D is unclear. The V end lost 1 base, the J end lost 2 bases, and 6 bases lay between the germline ends. In germline, CDR1 is SGHAT, CDR2 FQNNGV. This CDR3 comprises 14 residues. In DNA, the CDR3 is TGTGCCAGCAGCTTAGCCCAGACCAAAAACATTCAGTACTTC. Translation: CASSLAQTKNIQYF.